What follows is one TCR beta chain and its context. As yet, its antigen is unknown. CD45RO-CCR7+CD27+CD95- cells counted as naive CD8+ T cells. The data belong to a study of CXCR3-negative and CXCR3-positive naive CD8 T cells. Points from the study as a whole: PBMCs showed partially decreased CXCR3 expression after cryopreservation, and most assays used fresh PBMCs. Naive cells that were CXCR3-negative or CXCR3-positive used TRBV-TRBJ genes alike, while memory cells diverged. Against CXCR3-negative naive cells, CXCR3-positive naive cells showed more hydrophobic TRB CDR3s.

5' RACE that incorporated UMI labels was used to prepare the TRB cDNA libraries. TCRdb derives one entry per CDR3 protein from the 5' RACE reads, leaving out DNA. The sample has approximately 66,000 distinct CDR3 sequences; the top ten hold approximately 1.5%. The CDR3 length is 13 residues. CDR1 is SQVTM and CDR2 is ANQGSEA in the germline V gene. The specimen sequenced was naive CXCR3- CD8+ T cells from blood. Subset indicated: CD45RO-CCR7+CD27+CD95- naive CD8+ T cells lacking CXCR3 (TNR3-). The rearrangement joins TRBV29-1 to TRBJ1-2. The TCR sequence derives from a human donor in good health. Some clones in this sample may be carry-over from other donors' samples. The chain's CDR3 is CSVDGREDYGYTF.